This TCR beta chain was identified during a study of regulatory T cells in long-lasting Graves disease. Study-level findings and limits: Newly diagnosed Graves' patients exceeded persistent ones in TCR diversity. New patients shared approximately 930 public clonotypes, fewer than the approximately 3,000 shared by persistent patients.

Note on this clonotype: Its target is unknown. A much larger clone lies a single base off, so this may be a read error.

Libraries of TCR beta came from iRepertoire HTBI primers plus Arm-PCR of CDR3 regions. TCRdb re-called the multiplex PCR reads through MiXCR, storing one row per CDR3 protein. The sample comprises more than 300,000 distinct CDR3 sequences, 12% of which are singletons, and about 19% rests with the top ten. Trimming left V 4 bases short and J 13 bases short, with 20 bases between. CDR1 and CDR2 (germline): LGHNA, YSLEER. This CDR3 spans 14 amino acids. The sample's time point: newly diagnosed GD, antithyroid drugs for less than 3 months. PBMC-derived RNA was used for the TCR library. A further study also used this sample, focusing on T cells in Graves' hyperthyroidism and ophthalmopathy.

This TCR was sampled from a woman aged 18-35 years with Graves disease. Sequenced here: peripheral blood mononuclear cells (PBMCs), sampled at new diagnosis, from a patient treated with antithyroid drugs. The chain employs TRBV4-3 and TRBJ2-1; possible D gene TRBD2, 5 bases. The CDR3: CASSPGTVEETQFF. The CDR3 DNA is TGCGCCAGCAGCCCGGGAACAGTCGAAGAGACCCAGTTCTTC.